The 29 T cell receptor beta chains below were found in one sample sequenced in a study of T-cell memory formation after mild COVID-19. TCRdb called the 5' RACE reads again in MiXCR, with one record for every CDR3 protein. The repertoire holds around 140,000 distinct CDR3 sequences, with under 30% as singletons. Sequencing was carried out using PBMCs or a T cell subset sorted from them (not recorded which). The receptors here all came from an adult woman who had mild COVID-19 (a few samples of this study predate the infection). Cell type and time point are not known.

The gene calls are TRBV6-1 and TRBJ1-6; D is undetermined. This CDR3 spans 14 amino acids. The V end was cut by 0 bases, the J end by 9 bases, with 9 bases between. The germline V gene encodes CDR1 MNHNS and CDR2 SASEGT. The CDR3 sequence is CASSEAHLSSPLHF. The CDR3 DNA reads TGTGCCAGCAGTGAAGCGCATCTCAGTTCACCCCTCCACTTT.

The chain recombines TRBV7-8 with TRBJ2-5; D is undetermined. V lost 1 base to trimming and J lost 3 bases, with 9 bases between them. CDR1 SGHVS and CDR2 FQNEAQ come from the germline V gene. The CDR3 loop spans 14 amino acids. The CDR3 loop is CASSLEAGEETQYF. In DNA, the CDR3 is TGTGCCAGCAGCTTAGAAGCTGGCGAAGAGACCCAGTACTTC.

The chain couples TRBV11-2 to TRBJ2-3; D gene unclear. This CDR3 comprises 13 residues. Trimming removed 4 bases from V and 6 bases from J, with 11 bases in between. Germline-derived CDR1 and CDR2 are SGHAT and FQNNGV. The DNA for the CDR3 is TGTGCCAGCAGCTCCGGGTCTGAGGATACGCAGTATTTT. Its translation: CASSSGSEDTQYF.

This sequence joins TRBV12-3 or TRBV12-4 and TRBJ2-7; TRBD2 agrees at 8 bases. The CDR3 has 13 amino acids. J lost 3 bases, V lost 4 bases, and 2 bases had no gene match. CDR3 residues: CASSSTSVYEQYF. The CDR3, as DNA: TGTGCCAGCAGTTCGACTAGCGTCTACGAGCAGTACTTC.

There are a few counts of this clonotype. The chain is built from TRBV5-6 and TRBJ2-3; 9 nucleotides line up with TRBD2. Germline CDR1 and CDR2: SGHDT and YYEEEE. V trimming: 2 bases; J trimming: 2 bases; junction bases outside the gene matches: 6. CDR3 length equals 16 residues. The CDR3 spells CASSLEREVVTDTQYF. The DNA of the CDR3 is TGTGCCAGCAGCTTAGAGCGGGAGGTGGTCACAGATACGCAGTATTTT. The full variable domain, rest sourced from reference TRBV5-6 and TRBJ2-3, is DAGVTQSPTHLIKTRGQQVTLRCSPKSGHDTVSWYQQALGQGPQFIFQYYEEEERQRGNFPDRFSGHQFPNYSSELNVNALLLGDSALYLCASSLEREVVTDTQYFGPGTRLTVL.

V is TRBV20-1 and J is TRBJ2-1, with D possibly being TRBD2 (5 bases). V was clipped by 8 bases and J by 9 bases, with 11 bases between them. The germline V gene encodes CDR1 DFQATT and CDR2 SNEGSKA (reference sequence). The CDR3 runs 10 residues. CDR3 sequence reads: CSWGDLEQFF. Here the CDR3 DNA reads TGCAGTTGGGGAGACCTTGAGCAGTTCTTC.

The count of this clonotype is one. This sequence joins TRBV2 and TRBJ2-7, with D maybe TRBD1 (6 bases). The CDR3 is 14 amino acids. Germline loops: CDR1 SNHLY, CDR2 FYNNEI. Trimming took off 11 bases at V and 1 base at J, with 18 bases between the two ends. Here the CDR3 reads CALRQGSGSYEQYF. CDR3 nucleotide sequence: TGTGCCCTTCGCCAGGGGAGTGGGTCCTACGAGCAGTACTTC. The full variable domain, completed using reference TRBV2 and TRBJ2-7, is EPEVTQTPSHQVTQMGQEVILRCVPISNHLYFYWYRQILGQKVEFLVSFYNNEISEKSEIFDDQFSVERPDGSNFTLKIRSTKLEDSAMYFCALRQGSGSYEQYFGPGTRLTVT.

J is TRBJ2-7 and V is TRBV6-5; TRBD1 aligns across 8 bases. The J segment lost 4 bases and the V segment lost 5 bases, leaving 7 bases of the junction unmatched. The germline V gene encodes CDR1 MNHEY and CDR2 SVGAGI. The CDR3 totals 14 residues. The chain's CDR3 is CASSPRTGMYEQYF. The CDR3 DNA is TGTGCCAGCAGTCCCCGGACAGGGATGTACGAGCAGTACTTC.

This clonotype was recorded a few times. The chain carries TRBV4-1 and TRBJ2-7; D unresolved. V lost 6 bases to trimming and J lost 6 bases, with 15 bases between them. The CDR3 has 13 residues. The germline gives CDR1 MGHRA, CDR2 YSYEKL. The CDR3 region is CASSPDSALEQYF. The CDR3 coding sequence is TGCGCCAGCAGTCCCGACTCTGCTCTCGAGCAGTACTTC.

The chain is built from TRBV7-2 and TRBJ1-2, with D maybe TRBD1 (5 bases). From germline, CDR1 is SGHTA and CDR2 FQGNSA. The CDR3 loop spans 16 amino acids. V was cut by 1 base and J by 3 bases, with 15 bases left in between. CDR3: CASSLVGPGWDYGYTF. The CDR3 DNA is TGTGCCAGCAGCTTAGTCGGGCCAGGGTGGGACTATGGCTACACCTTC.

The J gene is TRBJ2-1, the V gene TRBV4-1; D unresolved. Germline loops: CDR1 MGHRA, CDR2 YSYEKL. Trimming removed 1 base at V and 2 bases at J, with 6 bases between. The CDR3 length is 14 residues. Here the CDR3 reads CASSQVSPYNEQFF. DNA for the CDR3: TGCGCCAGCAGCCAAGTGAGCCCCTACAATGAGCAGTTCTTC.

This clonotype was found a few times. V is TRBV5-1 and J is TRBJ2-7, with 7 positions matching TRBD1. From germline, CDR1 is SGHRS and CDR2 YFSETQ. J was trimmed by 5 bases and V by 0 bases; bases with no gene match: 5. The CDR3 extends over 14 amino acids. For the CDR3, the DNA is TGCGCCAGCAGCTTGGGACAGGGACCCAACGAGCAGTACTTC. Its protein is CASSLGQGPNEQYF.

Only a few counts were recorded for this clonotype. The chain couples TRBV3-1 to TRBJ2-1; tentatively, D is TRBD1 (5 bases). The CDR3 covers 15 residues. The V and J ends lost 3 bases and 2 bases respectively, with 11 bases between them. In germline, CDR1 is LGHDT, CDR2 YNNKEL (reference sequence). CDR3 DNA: TGTGCCAGCAGCCAGCAGGGTGTAGCCTACAATGAGCAGTTCTTC. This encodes CASSQQGVAYNEQFF.

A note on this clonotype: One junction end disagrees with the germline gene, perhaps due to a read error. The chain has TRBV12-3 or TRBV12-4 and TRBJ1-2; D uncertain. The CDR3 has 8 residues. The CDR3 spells CATSEYTF. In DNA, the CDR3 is TGTGCCACCAGTGAATACACCTTC.

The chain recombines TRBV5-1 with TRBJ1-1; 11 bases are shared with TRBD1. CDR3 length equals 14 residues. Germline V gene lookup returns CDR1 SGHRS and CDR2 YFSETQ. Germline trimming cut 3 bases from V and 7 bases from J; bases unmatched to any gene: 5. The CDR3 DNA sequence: TGCGCCAGCAGCTGGGGACAGGGGGAGGTTGAAGCTTTCTTT. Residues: CASSWGQGEVEAFF.

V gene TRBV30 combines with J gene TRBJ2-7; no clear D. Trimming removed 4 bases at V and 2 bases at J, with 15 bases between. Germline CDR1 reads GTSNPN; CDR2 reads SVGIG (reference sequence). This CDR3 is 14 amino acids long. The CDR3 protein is CAWNVAAGTYEQYF. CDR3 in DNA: TGTGCCTGGAATGTAGCTGCAGGCACCTACGAGCAGTACTTC.

CDR3 DNA sequence: TGTGCCACCAGTGATTCTGACAGGGGGCACTATGGCTACACCTTC. Its translation is CATSDSDRGHYGYTF. The J gene is TRBJ1-2, the V gene TRBV24-1; TRBD1 matches at 10 bases. Germline values: CDR1 KGHDR, CDR2 SFDVKD. CDR3 length equals 15 residues. V shed 2 bases, J shed 3 bases, and the junction held 2 bases outside the gene matches.

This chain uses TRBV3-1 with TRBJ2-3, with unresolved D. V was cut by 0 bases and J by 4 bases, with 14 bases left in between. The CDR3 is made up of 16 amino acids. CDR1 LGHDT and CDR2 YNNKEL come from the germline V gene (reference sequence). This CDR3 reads CASSQDSARISDTQYF. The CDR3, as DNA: TGTGCCAGCAGCCAAGATTCGGCCCGCATCTCAGATACGCAGTATTTT.

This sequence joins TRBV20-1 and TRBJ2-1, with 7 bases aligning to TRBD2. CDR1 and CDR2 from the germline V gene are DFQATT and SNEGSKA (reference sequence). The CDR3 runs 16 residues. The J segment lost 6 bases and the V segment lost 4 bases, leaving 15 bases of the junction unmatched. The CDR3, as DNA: TGCAGTGCTATCTCCCGGGAGGCCTCATCGTCCAATGAGCAGTTCTTC. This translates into CSAISREASSSNEQFF.

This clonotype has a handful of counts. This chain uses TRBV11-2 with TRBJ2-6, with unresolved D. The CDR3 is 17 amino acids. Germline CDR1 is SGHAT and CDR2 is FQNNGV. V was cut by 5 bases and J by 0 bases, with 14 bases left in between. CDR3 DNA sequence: TGTGCCAGCAGCCCCCGGGCCTCTCACTCTGGGGCCAACGTCCTGACTTTC. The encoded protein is CASSPRASHSGANVLTF.

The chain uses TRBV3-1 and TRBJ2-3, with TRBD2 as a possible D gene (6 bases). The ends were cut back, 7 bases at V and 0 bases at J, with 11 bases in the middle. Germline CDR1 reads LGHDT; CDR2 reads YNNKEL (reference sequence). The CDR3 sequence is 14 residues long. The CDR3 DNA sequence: TGTGCCAGCAAAGATGCGGGGAGCACAGATACGCAGTATTTT. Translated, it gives CASKDAGSTDTQYF.

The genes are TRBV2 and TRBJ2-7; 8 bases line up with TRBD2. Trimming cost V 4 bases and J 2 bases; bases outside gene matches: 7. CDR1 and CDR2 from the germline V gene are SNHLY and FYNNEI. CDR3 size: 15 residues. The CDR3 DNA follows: TGTGCCAGCAGTGCCTTAGCGGGGAAAACCTACGAGCAGTACTTC. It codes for CASSALAGKTYEQYF.

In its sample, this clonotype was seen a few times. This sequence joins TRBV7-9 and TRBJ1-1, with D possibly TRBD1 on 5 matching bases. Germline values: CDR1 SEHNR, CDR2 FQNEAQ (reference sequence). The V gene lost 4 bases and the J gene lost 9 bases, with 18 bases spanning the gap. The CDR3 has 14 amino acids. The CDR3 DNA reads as TGTGCCAGCAGCTGGGGGGGGGACCGGGCGAAAGCTTTCTTT. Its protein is CASSWGGDRAKAFF.

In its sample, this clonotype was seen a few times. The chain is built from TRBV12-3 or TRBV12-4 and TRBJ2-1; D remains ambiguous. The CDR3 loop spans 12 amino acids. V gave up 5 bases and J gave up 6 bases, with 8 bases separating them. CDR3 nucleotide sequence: TGTGCCAGCAGTCAAATCAGCAATGAGCAGTTCTTC. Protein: CASSQISNEQFF.

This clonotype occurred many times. The CDR3 DNA follows: TGTGCCAGCAGCTTAGGAGGGGTCGACGAGCAGTACTTC. Amino acid sequence: CASSLGGVDEQYF. V gene TRBV7-3 combines with J gene TRBJ2-7; weak D call: TRBD2 (6 bases). V was pared by 2 bases and J by 5 bases, with 10 bases between. In germline, CDR1 is SGHTA, CDR2 FQGTGA. This CDR3 comprises 13 residues.

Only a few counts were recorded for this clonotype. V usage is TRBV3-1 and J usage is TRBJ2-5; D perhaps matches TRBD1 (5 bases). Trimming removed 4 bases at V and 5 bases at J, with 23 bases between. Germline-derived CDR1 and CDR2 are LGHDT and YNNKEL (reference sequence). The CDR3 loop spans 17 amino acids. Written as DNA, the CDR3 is TGTGCCAGCAGCCGATTGTATCCAAGGGCAGGGTACGAGACCCAGTACTTC. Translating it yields CASSRLYPRAGYETQYF.

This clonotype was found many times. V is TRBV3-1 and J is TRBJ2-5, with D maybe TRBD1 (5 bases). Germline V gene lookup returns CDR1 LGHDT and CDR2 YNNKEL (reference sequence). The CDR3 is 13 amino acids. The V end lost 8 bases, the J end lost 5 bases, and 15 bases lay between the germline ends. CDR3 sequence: CASEPVGQETQYF. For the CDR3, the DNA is TGTGCCAGCGAACCCGTGGGGCAGGAGACCCAGTACTTC.

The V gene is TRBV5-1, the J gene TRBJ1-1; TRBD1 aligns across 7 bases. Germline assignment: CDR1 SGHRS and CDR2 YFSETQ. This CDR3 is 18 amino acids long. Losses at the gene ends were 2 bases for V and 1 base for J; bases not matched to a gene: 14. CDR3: CASSFVGLLQGQNTEAFF. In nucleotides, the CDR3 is TGCGCCAGCAGCTTTGTAGGCCTTCTACAGGGGCAGAACACTGAAGCTTTCTTT.

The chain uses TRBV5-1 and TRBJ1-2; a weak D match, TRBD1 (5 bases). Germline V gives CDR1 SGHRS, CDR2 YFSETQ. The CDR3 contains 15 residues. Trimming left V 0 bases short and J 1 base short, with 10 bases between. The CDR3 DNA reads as TGCGCCAGCAGCTTGGATACAGGACTTAACTATGGCTACACCTTC. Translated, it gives CASSLDTGLNYGYTF. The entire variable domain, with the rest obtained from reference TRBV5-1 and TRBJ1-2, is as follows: KAGVTQTPRYLIKTRGQQVTLSCSPISGHRSVSWYQQTPGQGLQFLFEYFSETQRNKGNFPGRFSGRQFSNSRSEMNVSTLELGDSALYLCASSLDTGLNYGYTFGSGTRLTVV.